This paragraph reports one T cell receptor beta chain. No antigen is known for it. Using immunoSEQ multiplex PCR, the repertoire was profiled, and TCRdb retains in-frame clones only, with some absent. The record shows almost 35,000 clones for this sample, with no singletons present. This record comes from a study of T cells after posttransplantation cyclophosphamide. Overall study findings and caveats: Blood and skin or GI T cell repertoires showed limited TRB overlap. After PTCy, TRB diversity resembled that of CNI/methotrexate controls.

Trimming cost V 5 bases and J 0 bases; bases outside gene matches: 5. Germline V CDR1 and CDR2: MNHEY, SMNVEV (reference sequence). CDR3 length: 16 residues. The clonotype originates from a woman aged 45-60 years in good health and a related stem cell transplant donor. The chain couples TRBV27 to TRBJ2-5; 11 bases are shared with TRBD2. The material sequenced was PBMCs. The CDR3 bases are TGTGCCAGCAGTCCCCGGACTAGCGGGTACCAAGAGACCCAGTACTTC. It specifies CASSPRTSGYQETQYF.